The 17 T cell receptor beta chains in this list originate from one sample, sequenced in a study of T cell changes during pregnancy in multiple sclerosis. Sequenced by immunoSEQ multiplex PCR; TCRdb stores in-frame clones only, minus some. Of roughly 35,000 clones listed, just over 90% are singletons. The sample was CD8+ T cells from peripheral blood mononuclear cells, taken before pregnancy. The origin of the receptors is a female donor with multiple sclerosis, enrolled in a pregnancy study.

This clone has just one count. The chain couples TRBV9 to TRBJ1-2, with 8 bases fitting TRBD1. Per germline, CDR1 SGDLS and CDR2 YYNGEE. J was trimmed by 8 bases and V by 4 bases; bases with no gene match: 10. This CDR3 has 14 residues. In DNA form, the CDR3 reads TGTGCCAGCAGCTCCCCCGGGACAGGAAACGGCTACACCTTC. Its translation: CASSSPGTGNGYTF.

The J gene is TRBJ1-5, the V gene TRBV7-8; D not certain. There are 15 residues in the CDR3. Trimming pared 4 bases from V and 4 bases from J, leaving 14 bases between. The germline V gene has CDR1 SGHVS and CDR2 FQNEAQ. The CDR3 nucleotides read TGTGCCAGCAGCTCTTCGGGAAGCGGTAATCAGCCCCAGCATTTT. It yields the protein CASSSSGSGNQPQHF.

This chain links TRBV7-2 with TRBJ1-6, with a possible D match to TRBD1 (5 bases). V lost 0 bases and J lost 0, with 15 bases in between. This CDR3 is built from 19 residues. Germline CDR1 reads SGHTA; CDR2 reads FQGNSA. In nucleotides, the CDR3 is TGTGCCAGCAGCTTAGCCGCAGGGTGGACTAGCTCCTATAATTCACCCCTCCACTTT. This translates into CASSLAAGWTSSYNSPLHF.

J is TRBJ2-4 and V is TRBV29-1; D unclear. The germline V gene has CDR1 SQVTM and CDR2 ANQGSEA. V was cut by 5 bases and J by 8 bases, with 13 bases left in between. The CDR3 spans 12 residues. CDR3 region: CSVSIEMDIQYF. As DNA, the CDR3 is TGCAGCGTTTCTATCGAGATGGACATTCAGTACTTC.

This clone was seen just once. The V gene is TRBV29-1, the J gene TRBJ2-1, with 15 bases that match TRBD2. The CDR3 runs 19 residues. From germline, CDR1 is SQVTM and CDR2 ANQGSEA. The ends lost 0 bases at V and 5 bases at J; junction bases unmatched: 11. In nucleotides, the CDR3 is TGCAGCGTTGAAGATCAAGGACTAGCGGGAGGGCCAAGGCACAATGAGCAGTTCTTC. As protein: CSVEDQGLAGGPRHNEQFF.

The chain uses TRBV12-5 and TRBJ2-7, with 9 bases that match TRBD2. The CDR3 length is 15 residues. V dropped 0 bases and J dropped 4; count of bases not matched to a gene: 4. Per germline, CDR1 LGHNT and CDR2 FRNRAP. The CDR3 nucleotides are TGTGCTAGTGGTTTGGTTCTAGCGGGGATGTACGAGCAGTACTTC. It codes for CASGLVLAGMYEQYF.

The J gene is TRBJ1-5, the V gene TRBV14; 9 bases are a match to TRBD1. The CDR3 is made up of 17 amino acids. CDR1 SGHDN and CDR2 FVKESK come from the germline V gene. V was clipped by 4 bases and J by 4 bases; unmatched bases: 11. CDR3 protein: CASSRNSGTGTNQPQHF. In DNA, the CDR3 is TGTGCCAGCAGCCGAAATTCCGGGACAGGGACGAATCAGCCCCAGCATTTT.

The chain has TRBV5-4 and TRBJ1-1; D gene ambiguous. Germline V gives CDR1 SGHNT, CDR2 YYREEE (reference sequence). The V end lost 3 bases, the J end lost 10 bases, and 13 bases lay between the germline ends. This CDR3 contains 12 residues. The CDR3 loop reads CASSSGGGGAFF. The CDR3 coding sequence is TGTGCCAGCAGCTCTGGTGGCGGAGGAGCTTTCTTT. Complete variable domain (other parts from reference TRBV5-4 and TRBJ1-1): ETGVTQSPTHLIKTRGQQVTLRCSSQSGHNTVSWYQQALGQGPQFIFQYYREEENGRGNFPPRFSGLQFPNYSSELNVNALELDDSALYLCASSSGGGGAFFGQGTRLTVV.

This clone was counted a single time. The chain recombines TRBV27 with TRBJ1-5; 8 nucleotides agree with TRBD1. Germline trimming cut 1 base from V and 6 bases from J; bases unmatched to any gene: 5. Germline assignment: CDR1 MNHEY and CDR2 SMNVEV (reference sequence). CDR3 size: 15 residues. The DNA of the CDR3 is TGTGCCAGCAGTTTATGGGCGGGGACAGGTCAGCCCCAGCATTTT. It specifies CASSLWAGTGQPQHF.

The chain recombines TRBV5-1 with TRBJ1-1, with D possibly matching TRBD1 (5 bases). The V gene's germline CDR1 is SGHRS and CDR2 YFSETQ. The V end lost 4 bases, the J end lost 4 bases, and 14 bases lay between the germline ends. This CDR3 has 14 amino acids. This CDR3 is CASSMTVEGTEAFF. As DNA, the CDR3 is TGCGCCAGCAGCATGACAGTGGAGGGCACTGAAGCTTTCTTT.

The rearrangement links TRBV7-9 to TRBJ2-3; 14 bases are a match to TRBD2. The junction had 11 bases not matched to a gene; V was cut back by 4 bases and J by 2 bases. The CDR3 covers 19 residues. The germline V gene encodes CDR1 SEHNR and CDR2 FQNEAQ (reference sequence). CDR3 nucleotide sequence: TGTGCCAGCAGCTCGACTAGCGGGGGGGCCAAGGAAGTCACAGATACGCAGTATTTT. This encodes CASSSTSGGAKEVTDTQYF.

The V gene is TRBV25-1, the J gene TRBJ1-1, with D perhaps matching TRBD1 (5 bases). The CDR3 consists of 15 residues. Germline-derived CDR1 and CDR2 are MGHDK and SYGVNS. V gave up 4 bases and J gave up 0 bases, with 12 bases separating them. DNA for the CDR3: TGTGCCAGCAGTGGTGCGGGACGGATGAACACTGAAGCTTTCTTT. Its protein is CASSGAGRMNTEAFF.

The table lists this clone with a few counts. This sequence joins TRBV7-2 and TRBJ2-3; D not certain. Per germline, CDR1 SGHTA and CDR2 FQGNSA. This CDR3 contains 15 residues. Trimming shortened V by 2 bases and J by 2 bases, and 11 bases separated the two germline ends. This CDR3 is CASSLFGGNTDTQYF. In DNA, the CDR3 is TGTGCCAGCAGCTTATTCGGCGGAAACACAGATACGCAGTATTTT.

The chain is built from TRBV5-1 and TRBJ2-3; D possibly corresponds to TRBD1 (8 bases). Per germline, CDR1 SGHRS and CDR2 YFSETQ. This CDR3 has 16 amino acids. V lost 3 bases to trimming and J lost 4 bases, with 18 bases between them. The CDR3, as DNA: TGCGCCAGCAGCTCTCTTGACAGGGGAGGGGCAGATACGCAGTATTTT. It encodes CASSSLDRGGADTQYF.

The genes are TRBV7-9 and TRBJ1-5; TRBD1 might be the D (5 bases). This CDR3 is 18 amino acids long. The germline V and J ends were trimmed by 4 bases and 2 bases, with 21 bases remaining between them. Germline-derived CDR1 and CDR2 are SEHNR and FQNEAQ (reference sequence). The CDR3 loop reads CASSSEKQGPGGNQPQHF. The CDR3 nucleotides read TGTGCCAGCAGCTCCGAAAAGCAGGGCCCGGGGGGCAATCAGCCCCAGCATTTT. Based on the CDR3 plus reference TRBV7-9 and TRBJ1-5, the full variable domain is DTGVSQNPRHKITKRGQNVTFRCDPISEHNRLYWYRQTLGQGPEFLTYFQNEAQLEKSRLLSDRFSAERPKGSFSTLEIQRTEQGDSAMYLCASSSEKQGPGGNQPQHFGDGTRLSIL.

This clone was found once. The V and J genes are TRBV11-3 and TRBJ2-1; no clear D gene. V was cut by 1 base and J by 6 bases, with 7 bases left in between. Germline V lookup: CDR1 SGHNT, CDR2 YENEEA. The CDR3 is 13 amino acids. The CDR3: CASSLGPGNEQFF. CDR3 nucleotide sequence: TGTGCCAGCAGCTTAGGACCAGGCAATGAGCAGTTCTTC.

The chain recombines TRBV4-3 with TRBJ2-7; 7 bases fit TRBD1. The CDR3 is 14 amino acids. Trimming removed 3 bases from V and 1 base from J; junction bases left unmatched: 3. CDR1 is LGHNA and CDR2 is YSLEER in the germline V gene. The CDR3 DNA is TGCGCCAGCAGCCAGGGACAGCAGTCCTACGAGCAGTACTTC. It is translated as CASSQGQQSYEQYF.